This T cell receptor beta chain was sequenced in a study of T-cell memory formation after mild COVID-19. TCRdb re-called the 5' RACE reads with MiXCR, one entry per CDR3 protein. The table records approximately 150,000 distinct CDR3 sequences, 6% to 6.5% of them present only once. Trimming removed 5 bases from V and 2 bases from J; junction bases left unmatched: 7. CDR3 length: 14 amino acids. Germline loops: CDR1 DFQATT, CDR2 SNEGSKA (reference sequence). The rearrangement links TRBV20-1 to TRBJ1-1, with 8 bases that match TRBD1. The sample taken for sequencing was PBMCs or a T cell subset sorted from them (not recorded which). This sequence was found in an adult woman who had mild COVID-19 (a few samples of this study predate the infection). Cell type and time point are not known. This CDR3 is CSAWDRKLNTEAFF. The CDR3 nucleotides read TGCAGTGCTTGGGACAGGAAACTTAACACTGAAGCTTTCTTT.